The sequence of this T cell receptor (beta chain) was determined in a study of T-cell memory formation after mild COVID-19. CDR1 is DFQATT, CDR2 SNEGSKA, per germline (reference sequence). The CDR3 runs to 15 residues. Trimming removed 2 bases at V and 1 base at J, with 13 bases between. Study results and caveats: Researchers found some responding clones in pre-infection memory, a sign that cross-reactive memory joined.

As to this clonotype: The antigen is not known.

TCRdb independently ran MiXCR on the 5' RACE reads; one entry per CDR3 protein. Of approximately 300,000 distinct CDR3 sequences listed, more than 15% are singletons. Source material: PBMCs or a T cell subset sorted from them (not recorded which). The sequence was collected from a man younger than 30 who had mild COVID-19 (a few samples of this study predate the infection). Cell type and time point are not known. The chain combines TRBV20-1 with TRBJ2-3, with D possibly being TRBD2 (7 bases). CDR3 amino acids: CSARRAGHGTDTQYF. For the CDR3, the DNA is TGCAGTGCTAGAAGAGCGGGACACGGCACAGATACGCAGTATTTT.